This TCR beta chain was recovered during a study of shared clonotypes between healthy human individuals. Study information: Two female and a few male donors aged 18 to 49 were enrolled.

About this clone: Its antigen is currently unknown.

Libraries were prepared by immunoSEQ multiplex PCR; TCRdb keeps only in-frame clonotypes and omits some of them. Of some 500,000 clones listed, about 80% were seen once; the top ten hold 12%. Whole-study results and caveats: Few donors restricted represented genetic and exposure-history diversity. Clonotype sharing among donors likely depends on sequencing depth. Blood was the only sampled material, and tissue repertoires likely differ.

This TCR was sampled from a woman in her 40s in good health. Some clones in this sample may be carry-over from other donors' samples. Sequenced material: PBMCs.

The CDR3 protein is CASSRHLETQYF. The CDR3 nucleotides read TGTGCCAGCAGCCGACATTTGGAGACCCAGTACTTC. J is TRBJ2-5 and V is TRBV6-5; D is ambiguous. Looked up from germline, CDR1 is MNHEY and CDR2 is SVGAGI. V was trimmed by 6 bases and J by 5 bases, leaving 10 bases between them. This CDR3 is 12 amino acids long.